This T cell receptor beta chain comes out of a study of blood T cell repertoires in COVID-19. The overall study: Specimens from acute and convalescent COVID-19 originated in the United States, Italy and Spain. From T cells, B-cell-depleted T cells, or PBMCs came the material, which was cDNA or gDNA.

Per the study methods: For nucleated cells, counts were estimated from reference gene primer amplification. The assay was immunoSEQ multiplex PCR, and TCRdb's table has in-frame clones only and misses some. The V and J calls and clone size are taken from that table; D and trimming were inferred from the DNA. The sample shows roughly 110,000 clones, roughly 84% of them seen only once. The source material was peripheral blood. This receptor was identified in a human donor in a cohort sampled during active COVID-19.

Here the CDR3 reads CASSLWLAVAGELFF. For the CDR3, the DNA is TGTGCCAGCAGCTTATGGTTAGCGGTAGCCGGGGAGCTGTTTTTT. The genes are TRBV7-2 and TRBJ2-2, with D perhaps matching TRBD2 (6 bases). The V and J ends lost 2 bases and 6 bases respectively, with 13 bases between them. The CDR3 is 15 amino acids. Per the germline V gene, CDR1 is SGHTA and CDR2 is FQGNSA.